This T cell receptor beta chain was identified in a study of T-cell memory formation after mild COVID-19. TCRdb re-derived calls from the 5' RACE reads in MiXCR, one entry per CDR3 protein. The sample includes roughly 450,000 distinct CDR3 sequences, about 18% seen only once; the top ten take approximately 13%. Material: PBMCs or a T cell subset sorted from them (not recorded which). This sequence originates from an adult woman who had mild COVID-19 (a few samples of this study predate the infection). Cell type and time point are not known.

CDR3 in DNA: TGTGCCAGCAGCTTTTTTCCAGGGTCTTCCGATGAGCAGTTCTTC. It encodes CASSFFPGSSDEQFF. V gene TRBV7-2 combines with J gene TRBJ2-1; D may be TRBD1 (5 bases). CDR1 is SGHTA and CDR2 is FQGNSA in the germline V gene. The CDR3 totals 15 residues. Trimming left V 3 bases short and J 8 bases short, with 17 bases between.